Reported below is one TCR beta chain. This entry comes from a study of T cell responses to AZD1222 COVID-19 vaccine. Clones were sequenced by immunoSEQ multiplex PCR, and TCRdb holds only the in-frame ones, with some missing. The sample has around 65,000 clones; around four fifths are singletons. V lost 4 bases, J lost 2 bases, and 7 bases lay in between. Germline assignment: CDR1 SGHRS and CDR2 YFSETQ. This CDR3 region has 12 residues. The chain links TRBV5-1 to TRBJ2-7; a possible D gene is TRBD1 (6 bases). This material consisted of peripheral blood, taken 28 days after the second AZD1222 dose. The source is an adult who received the AZD1222 COVID-19 vaccine. CDR3 region: CASSTGPYEQYF. DNA for the CDR3: TGCGCCAGCAGCACAGGGCCCTACGAGCAGTACTTC.